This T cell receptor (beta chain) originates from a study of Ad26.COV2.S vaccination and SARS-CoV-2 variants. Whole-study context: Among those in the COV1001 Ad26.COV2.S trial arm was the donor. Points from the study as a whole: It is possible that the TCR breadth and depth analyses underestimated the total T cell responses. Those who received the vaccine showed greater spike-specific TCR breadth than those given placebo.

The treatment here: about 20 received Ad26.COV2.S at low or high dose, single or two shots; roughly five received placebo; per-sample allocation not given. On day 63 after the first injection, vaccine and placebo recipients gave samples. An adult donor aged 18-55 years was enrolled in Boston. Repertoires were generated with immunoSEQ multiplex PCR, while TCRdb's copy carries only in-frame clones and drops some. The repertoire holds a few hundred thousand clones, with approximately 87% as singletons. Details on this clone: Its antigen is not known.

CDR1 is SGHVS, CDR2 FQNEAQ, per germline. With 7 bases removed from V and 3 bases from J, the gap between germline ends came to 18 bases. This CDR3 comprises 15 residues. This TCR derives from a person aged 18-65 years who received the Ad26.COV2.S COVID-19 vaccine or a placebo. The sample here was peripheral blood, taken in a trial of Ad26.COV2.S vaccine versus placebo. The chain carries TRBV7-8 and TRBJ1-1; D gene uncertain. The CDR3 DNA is TGTGCCAGCACCCCAAGCCGGTCCTTGGACACTGAAGCTTTCTTT. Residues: CASTPSRSLDTEAFF.